The rows below give T cell receptor beta chains drawn from one sample of a study of T-cell reconstitution after alpha-beta-depleted transplantation in children. TCRdb independently ran MiXCR on the PCR reads; one entry per CDR3 protein. In the table there are nearly 400,000 distinct CDR3 sequences, roughly 21% of which are singletons. The sample consisted of PBMCs from the stem cell graft donor, taken from the stem cell graft. These receptors came from a human donor who donated a stem cell graft to a child with acute myeloid leukemia. Both conserved end residues are part of each CDR3. Fields, in order: D gene, V gene, J gene, clone size, CDR3 DNA, CDR3 protein. D genes are given only for firm matches. The listing skips clone size in some rows; elsewhere it reads once, few, many or a size class.

>NA|TRBV12-3/TRBV12-4|TRBJ2-1|NA
TGTGCCAGCACCTTATCGGGATACAATGAGCAGTTCTTC
CASTLSGYNEQFF
>NA|TRBV24-1|TRBJ2-1|few
TGTGCCACCAGTGACACAAGACAGAACAATGAGCAGTTCTTC
CATSDTRQNNEQFF
>NA|TRBV12-3/TRBV12-4|TRBJ2-4|NA
TGTGCCAGCACCCAAACTCAGCTAGCCAAAAACATTCAGTACTTC
CASTQTQLAKNIQYF
>TRBD1|TRBV6-2/TRBV6-3|TRBJ2-7|NA
TGTGCCAGCAGGTGGGACAGGGATAGCTCCTACGAGCAGTACTTC
CASRWDRDSSYEQYF
>NA|TRBV7-2|TRBJ2-3|NA
TGTGCCAGCAGCTGGGTGGGCAGGAGCACAGATACGCAGTATTTT
CASSWVGRSTDTQYF
>NA|TRBV7-8|TRBJ2-3|NA
TGTGCCAGCAGCTTAGTTGTAGGGACTCCAAGCACAGATACGCAGTATTTT
CASSLVVGTPSTDTQYF
>TRBD2|TRBV6-5|TRBJ2-1|few
TGTGCCAGCAGTTACCTCCCTAGCGGTAGCTCCTACAATGAGCAGTTCTTC
CASSYLPSGSSYNEQFF
>TRBD2|TRBV6-5|TRBJ2-5|many
TGTGCCAGCAGTTACCCGGGACTAGCGGGAGGAGAGACCCAGTACTTC
CASSYPGLAGGETQYF
>NA|TRBV27|TRBJ2-5|few
TGTGCCAGCAGTTTATCGTCGCCCTCCCCAGAGACCCAGTACTTC
CASSLSSPSPETQYF
>NA|TRBV27|TRBJ2-1|NA
TGTGCCAGCAGTTTGATTTCCTATGGTGAGCAGTTCTTC
CASSLISYGEQFF
>NA|TRBV5-1|TRBJ2-3|few
TGCGCCAGCAGTAACGGTTTCACAGATACGCAGTATTTT
CASSNGFTDTQYF
>TRBD1|TRBV10-3|TRBJ2-7|few
TGTGCCATCAGTCGGACAGGGGATCGCGAGCAGTACTTC
CAISRTGDREQYF
>TRBD1|TRBV6-4|TRBJ2-1|many
TGTGCCAGCAGTGAGGGACAGGTTCATGAGCAGTTCTTC
CASSEGQVHEQFF
>NA|TRBV29-1|TRBJ1-5|many
TGCAGCGTGACCGATAGCAATCAGCCCCAGCATTTT
CSVTDSNQPQHF
>TRBD2|TRBV4-1|TRBJ2-7|few
TGCGCCAGCAGCCAATTCCTAGCGGGGGCCTACGAGCAGTACTTC
CASSQFLAGAYEQYF
>TRBD2|TRBV27|TRBJ2-7|NA
TGTGCCAGCTCAATTGGGGCTAGCGGTTCCTACGAGCAGTACTTC
CASSIGASGSYEQYF
>NA|TRBV4-1|TRBJ2-7|once
TGCGCCAGCAGCCAAACTACCTCCTACGAGCAGTACTTC
CASSQTTSYEQYF
>NA|TRBV20-1|TRBJ2-4|many
TGCAGTGCTGAAGACCTAAGGGCCAAAAACATTCAGTACTTC
CSAEDLRAKNIQYF
>TRBD2|TRBV10-3|TRBJ2-1|NA
TGTGCCATCAGTAGGACTAGCGGGAGGTACAATGAGCAGTTCTTC
CAISRTSGRYNEQFF
>NA|TRBV25-1|TRBJ1-5|few
TGTGCCAGCACGTCGGGAAACCAGCCCCAGCATTTT
CASTSGNQPQHF
>NA|TRBV4-3|TRBJ1-2|many
TGCGCCAGCAGCCAAGATCCAGGGAACTATGGCTACACCTTC
CASSQDPGNYGYTF
>NA|TRBV12-3/TRBV12-4|TRBJ2-5|few
TGTGCCAGCAGTTTAAAAGGGGAACTCCAAGAGACCCAGTACTTC
CASSLKGELQETQYF
>NA|TRBV6-1|TRBJ2-7|many
TGTGCCAGCAGCTCGGATCGGCCCTACGAGCAGTACTTC
CASSSDRPYEQYF
>TRBD1|TRBV19|TRBJ2-7|NA
TGTGCCAGTAGGAGGACAGGACTCGAGCAGTACTTC
CASRRTGLEQYF
>NA|TRBV5-6|TRBJ1-4|NA
TGTGCCAGCAGCTTATTCGGGCAGTCTAATGAAAAACTGTTTTTT
CASSLFGQSNEKLFF
>NA|TRBV28|TRBJ2-6|few
TGTGCCAGCAGTTTCCCCAGATCTGGGGCCAACGTCCTGACTTTC
CASSFPRSGANVLTF
>TRBD2|TRBV27|TRBJ2-2|NA
TGTGCCAGCAGTATAGCGGGAGAAGTCACCGGGGAGCTGTTTTTT
CASSIAGEVTGELFF
>TRBD2|TRBV7-2|TRBJ2-3|NA
TGTGCCAGCAGCTCGACTAGCGGGAGTCCACCGGCAGATACGCAGTATTTT
CASSSTSGSPPADTQYF
>TRBD2|TRBV12-3/TRBV12-4|TRBJ2-7|NA
TGTGCCAGCAAGAAGGTTGGCCTAGCGGGAGATATGTACGAGCAGTACTTC
CASKKVGLAGDMYEQYF
>TRBD2|TRBV20-1|TRBJ2-1|NA
TGCAGTGCTAGAGCCGCCGGGACTAGCGGGAGCTCCTACAATGAGCAGTTCTTC
CSARAAGTSGSSYNEQFF
>NA|TRBV28|TRBJ1-3|many
TGTGCCAGCAGTTCGGCGGGCTCTGGAAACACCATATATTTT
CASSSAGSGNTIYF
>NA|TRBV15|TRBJ2-7|NA
TGTGCCACCAGCAGAGCGGAACCGGGCTTCTACGAGCAGTACTTC
CATSRAEPGFYEQYF
>NA|TRBV20-1|TRBJ2-7|many
TGCAGTGCTAGCGAACTCTACGGGAACCTCATTGGGGAGCAGTACTTC
CSASELYGNLIGEQYF
>NA|TRBV6-4|TRBJ2-2|many
TGTGCCAGCAGTGACTCGGATGCCCTGGGGGAGCTGTTTTTT
CASSDSDALGELFF
>NA|TRBV20-1|TRBJ2-3|many
TGCAGTGGAACCGCCCTGGGACTCTCTTTGGATTCTCAGTATTTT
CSGTALGLSLDSQYF
>NA|TRBV9|TRBJ2-1|few
TGTGCCAGCAGCGTAGTGGTGGGAGGGGGGGGTGAGCAGTTCTTC
CASSVVVGGGGEQFF
>NA|TRBV24-1|TRBJ1-1|few
TGTGCCACCAGTGTGGGGGGAACCACTGAAGCTTTCTTT
CATSVGGTTEAFF
>NA|TRBV4-3|TRBJ2-2|few
TGCGCCAGCAGCCAAGATTCCCTTTCTGCCGGGGAGCTGTTTTTT
CASSQDSLSAGELFF
>TRBD2|TRBV12-3/TRBV12-4|TRBJ2-3|NA
TGTGCCAGTCAGGATTCTAGCGGGAAAACAGATACGCAGTATTTT
CASQDSSGKTDTQYF
>TRBD1|TRBV20-1|TRBJ2-7|once
TGCAGTGCCCGTCGGACAGGGGGGTTTGAGCAGTACTTC
CSARRTGGFEQYF
>NA|TRBV28|TRBJ2-7|many
TGTGCCAGCAGTTTAAGGGGCGAGGGAAACGAGCAGTACTTC
CASSLRGEGNEQYF
>TRBD1|TRBV7-9|TRBJ2-5|NA
TGTGCCAGCAGCCCAGGACAGGGGGCGCACCAAGAGACCCAGTACTTC
CASSPGQGAHQETQYF
>TRBD2|TRBV19|TRBJ2-7|many
TGTGCCAGTAGTATAGATCTGGCTAGCGGGATCGTGGAGCAGTACTTC
CASSIDLASGIVEQYF
>NA|TRBV20-1|TRBJ1-5|many
TGCAGTGCTTCCGACCCGAGAAGCAATCAGCCCCAGCATTTT
CSASDPRSNQPQHF